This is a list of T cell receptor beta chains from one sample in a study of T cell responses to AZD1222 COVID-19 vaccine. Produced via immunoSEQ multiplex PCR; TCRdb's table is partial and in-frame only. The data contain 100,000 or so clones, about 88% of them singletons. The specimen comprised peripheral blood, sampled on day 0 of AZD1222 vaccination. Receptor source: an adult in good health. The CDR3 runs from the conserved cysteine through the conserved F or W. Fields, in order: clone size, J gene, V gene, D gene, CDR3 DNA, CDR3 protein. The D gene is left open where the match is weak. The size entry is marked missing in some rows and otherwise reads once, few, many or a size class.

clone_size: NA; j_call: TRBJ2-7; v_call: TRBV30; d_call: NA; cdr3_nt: TGTGCCTGGAGTGGAGGCCCTCTAGGCGAGCAGTACTTC; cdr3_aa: CAWSGGPLGEQYF
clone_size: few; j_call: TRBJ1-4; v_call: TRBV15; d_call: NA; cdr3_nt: TGTGCCACCAGCAGAGAACCCCTTACATGGGGCGGGGGTAATGAAAAACTGTTTTTT; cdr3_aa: CATSREPLTWGGGNEKLFF
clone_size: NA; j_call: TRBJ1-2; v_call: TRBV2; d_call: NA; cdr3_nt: TGTGCCAGCAGTGACAGGGGACAAGCTAACTATGGCTACACCTTC; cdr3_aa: CASSDRGQANYGYTF
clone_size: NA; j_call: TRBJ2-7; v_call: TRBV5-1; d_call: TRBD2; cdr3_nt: TGCGCCAGCAGGACTAGCGGATCCTACGAGCAGTACTTC; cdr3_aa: CASRTSGSYEQYF
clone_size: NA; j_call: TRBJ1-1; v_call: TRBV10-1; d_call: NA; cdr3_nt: TGCGCCAGCCGGGCGGACCCGAACACTGAAGCTTTCTTT; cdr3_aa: CASRADPNTEAFF
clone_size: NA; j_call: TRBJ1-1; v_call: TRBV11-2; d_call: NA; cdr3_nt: TGTGCCAGCAGCCCAAGTTGGGTGGGGACTGAAGCTTTCTTT; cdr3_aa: CASSPSWVGTEAFF
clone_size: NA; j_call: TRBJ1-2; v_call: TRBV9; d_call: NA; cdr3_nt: TGTGCCAGCAGCGTAGGAGCTTCAGGGATGGGTGGCTACACCTTC; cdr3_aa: CASSVGASGMGGYTF
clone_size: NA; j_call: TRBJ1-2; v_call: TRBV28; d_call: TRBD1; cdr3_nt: TGTGCCAGCAGTTTATCACAGGGGGCTTTGTATGGCTACACCTTC; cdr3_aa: CASSLSQGALYGYTF
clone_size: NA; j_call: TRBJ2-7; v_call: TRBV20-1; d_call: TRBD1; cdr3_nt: TGCAGTGCTAGTCCCCGACAGGGGGGATCCTACGAGCAGTACTTC; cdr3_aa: CSASPRQGGSYEQYF
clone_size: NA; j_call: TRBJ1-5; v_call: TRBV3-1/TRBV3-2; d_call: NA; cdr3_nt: TGTGCCAGCAGCTCAACAAGAGATCAGCCCCAGCATTTT; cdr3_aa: CASSSTRDQPQHF
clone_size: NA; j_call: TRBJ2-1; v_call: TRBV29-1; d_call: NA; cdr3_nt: TGCAGCGTTGGGGACAATGAGCAGTTCTTC; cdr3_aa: CSVGDNEQFF
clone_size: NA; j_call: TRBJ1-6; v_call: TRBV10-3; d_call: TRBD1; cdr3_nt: TGTGCCATCAGTGCCGACAGGGGTAAGGGATCCCTCCACTTT; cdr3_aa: CAISADRGKGSLHF
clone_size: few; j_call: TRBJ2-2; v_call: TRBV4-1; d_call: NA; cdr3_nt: TGCGCCAGCAGCCAAGTGAATATGGGATTCGGCACCGGGGAGCTGTTTTTT; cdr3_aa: CASSQVNMGFGTGELFF
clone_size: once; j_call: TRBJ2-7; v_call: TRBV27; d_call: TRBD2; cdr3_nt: TGTGCCAGCGGTGGGACTAGCGGGGGATACGAGCAGTACTTC; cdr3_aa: CASGGTSGGYEQYF
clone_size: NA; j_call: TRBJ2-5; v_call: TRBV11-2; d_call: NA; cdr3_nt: TGTGCCAGCAGCCAACTCGGCACCCTGGGGCAAGAGACCCAGTACTTC; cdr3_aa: CASSQLGTLGQETQYF
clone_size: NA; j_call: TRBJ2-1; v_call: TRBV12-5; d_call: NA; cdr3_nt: TGTGCTAGTGGCTCTCCGGGACAAGCCTACAATGAGCAGTTCTTC; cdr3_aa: CASGSPGQAYNEQFF
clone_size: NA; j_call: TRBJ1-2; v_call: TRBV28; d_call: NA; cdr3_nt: TGTGCCAGCAGTTTGAGAGACTATGGCTACACCTTC; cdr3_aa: CASSLRDYGYTF
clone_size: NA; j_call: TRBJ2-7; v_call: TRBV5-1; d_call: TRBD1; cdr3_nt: TGCGCCAGCAGCCCCGCCGGGACAGGGCTTTACGAGCAGTACTTC; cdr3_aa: CASSPAGTGLYEQYF
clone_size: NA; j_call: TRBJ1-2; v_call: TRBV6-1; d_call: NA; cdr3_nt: TGTGCCAGCAGTGAGGGGGGATCTGGCTACACCTTC; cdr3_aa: CASSEGGSGYTF
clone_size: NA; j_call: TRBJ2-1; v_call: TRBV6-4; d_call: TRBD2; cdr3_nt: TGTGCCAGCAGTATTGACAGACTAGCGGGAGATTACAATGAGCAGTTCTTC; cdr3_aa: CASSIDRLAGDYNEQFF
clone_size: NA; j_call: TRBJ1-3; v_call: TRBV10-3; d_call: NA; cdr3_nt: TGTGCCATCAGTTCCAGGGACACCATATATTTT; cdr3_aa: CAISSRDTIYF
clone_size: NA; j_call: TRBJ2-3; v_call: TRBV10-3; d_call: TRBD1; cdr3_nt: TGTGCCACCGGACAGGGGGCGACAGATACGCAGTATTTT; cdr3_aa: CATGQGATDTQYF
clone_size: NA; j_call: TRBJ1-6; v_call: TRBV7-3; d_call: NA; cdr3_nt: TGTGCCAGCAGCCCGACAGTAGCAAGAAATTCACCCCTCCACTTT; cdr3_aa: CASSPTVARNSPLHF
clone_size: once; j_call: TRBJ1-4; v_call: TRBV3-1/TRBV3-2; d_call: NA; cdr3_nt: TGTGCCAGCAGCCAAACAGACACTGTCCCTGAAAAACTGTTTTTT; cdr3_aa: CASSQTDTVPEKLFF
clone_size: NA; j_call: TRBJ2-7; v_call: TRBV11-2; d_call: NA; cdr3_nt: TGTGCCAGCAGCTTAGAGGGGGGGGCAGCTTCATCCTACGAGCAGTACTTC; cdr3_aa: CASSLEGGAASSYEQYF
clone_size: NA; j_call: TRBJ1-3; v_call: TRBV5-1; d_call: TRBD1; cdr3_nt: TGCGCCAGCAGCTTGAGATGGGACAGTGGAAACACCATATATTTT; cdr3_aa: CASSLRWDSGNTIYF
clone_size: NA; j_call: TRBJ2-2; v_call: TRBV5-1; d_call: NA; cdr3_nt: TGCGCCAGCAGCGAAGGCCGTAGGGACGGCGGGGAGCTGTTTTTT; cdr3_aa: CASSEGRRDGGELFF
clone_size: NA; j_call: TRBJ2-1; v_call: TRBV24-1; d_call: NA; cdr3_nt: TGTGCCACCAGGGCTGCCAACAATGAGCAGTTCTTC; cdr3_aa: CATRAANNEQFF
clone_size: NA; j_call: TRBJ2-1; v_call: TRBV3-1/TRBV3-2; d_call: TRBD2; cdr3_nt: TGTGCCAGCAGCCAAGATCGACTAGCGGAGCCATACAATGAGCAGTTCTTC; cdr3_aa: CASSQDRLAEPYNEQFF
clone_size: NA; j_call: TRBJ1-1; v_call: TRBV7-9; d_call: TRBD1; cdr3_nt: TGTGCCAGCAGCTTAGCTAGGGACAGGGACTCTGAAGCTTTCTTT; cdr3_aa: CASSLARDRDSEAFF
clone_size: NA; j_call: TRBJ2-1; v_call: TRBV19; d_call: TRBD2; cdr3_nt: TGTGCCAGTAGTATTTATGGAAGTAGCGGGAGTTTACCCCACAATGAGCAGTTCTTC; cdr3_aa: CASSIYGSSGSLPHNEQFF
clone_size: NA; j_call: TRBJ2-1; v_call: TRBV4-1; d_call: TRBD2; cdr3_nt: TGCGCCAGCAGCCTCCCTCGGGGGGGGGTGAATGAGCAGTTCTTC; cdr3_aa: CASSLPRGGVNEQFF
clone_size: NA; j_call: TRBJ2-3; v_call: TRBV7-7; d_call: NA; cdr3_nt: TGTGCCAGCAGCAAAGGACTAACGGAGTCAGATACGCAGTATTTT; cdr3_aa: CASSKGLTESDTQYF
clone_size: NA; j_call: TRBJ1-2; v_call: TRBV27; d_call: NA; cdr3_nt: TGTGCCAGCAGTTTATCGACAGCCACCACCTATGGCTACACCTTC; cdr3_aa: CASSLSTATTYGYTF
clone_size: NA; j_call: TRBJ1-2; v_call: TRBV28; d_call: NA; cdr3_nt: TGTGCCAGCAGTTTCAGGGGCCCATCTAACTATGGCTACACCTTC; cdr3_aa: CASSFRGPSNYGYTF
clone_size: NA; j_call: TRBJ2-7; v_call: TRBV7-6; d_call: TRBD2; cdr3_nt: TGTGCCAGCAGCCCCCGTTCGGGAGGGACGTACGAGCAGTACTTC; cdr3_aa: CASSPRSGGTYEQYF
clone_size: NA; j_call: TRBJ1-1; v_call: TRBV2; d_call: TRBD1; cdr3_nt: TGTGCCAGCAGGGGGACAGGGAACACTGAAGCTTTCTTT; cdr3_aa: CASRGTGNTEAFF